Given below is one T cell receptor beta chain in context. These data come from a study of blood T cell repertoires in COVID-19. Study-wide background: Both acute and convalescent COVID-19 samples were obtained from the United States, Italy and Spain. T cells, B-cell-depleted T cells, or PBMCs supplied cDNA or gDNA.

Per the authors' pipeline: By means of reference gene primer amplification, nucleated cell counts were estimated. Assay: immunoSEQ multiplex PCR; the TCRdb copy retains only in-frame clones and omits some. D and trimming come from the DNA, and the V and J calls and clone size come from that table. The repertoire holds around 150,000 clones, with around 82% as singletons. Sequencing used peripheral blood. This receptor was identified in a woman aged 45-65 years with acute or convalescent COVID-19.

The DNA for the CDR3 is TGTGCCAGCAGTTACTCGATTGGGGTTAATAGCGGGGGCACAGATACGCAGTATTTT. Its translation is CASSYSIGVNSGGTDTQYF. The V gene is TRBV6-2 or TRBV6-3, the J gene TRBJ2-3; 8 bases are shared with TRBD2. The J segment lost 1 base and the V segment lost 0 bases, leaving 12 bases of the junction unmatched. Germline V CDR1 and CDR2: MNHEY, SVGEGT. The CDR3 sequence is 19 residues long.